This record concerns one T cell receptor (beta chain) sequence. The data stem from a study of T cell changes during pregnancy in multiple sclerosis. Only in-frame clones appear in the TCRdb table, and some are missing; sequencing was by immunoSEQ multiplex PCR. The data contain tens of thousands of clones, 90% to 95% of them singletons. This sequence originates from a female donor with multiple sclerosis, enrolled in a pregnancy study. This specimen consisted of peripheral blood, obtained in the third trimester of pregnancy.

The CDR3 DNA follows: TGCAGCGTAGCCACTAGCGGAGCACCTAGGGGATACAATGAGCAGTTCTTC. Protein product: CSVATSGAPRGYNEQFF. The rearrangement joins TRBV29-1 to TRBJ2-1, with 8 bases identical to TRBD2. CDR1 and CDR2 from the germline V gene are SQVTM and ANQGSEA. The V segment lost 6 bases and the J segment 4 bases; nucleotides outside the gene matches: 17. This CDR3 is 17 amino acids long.